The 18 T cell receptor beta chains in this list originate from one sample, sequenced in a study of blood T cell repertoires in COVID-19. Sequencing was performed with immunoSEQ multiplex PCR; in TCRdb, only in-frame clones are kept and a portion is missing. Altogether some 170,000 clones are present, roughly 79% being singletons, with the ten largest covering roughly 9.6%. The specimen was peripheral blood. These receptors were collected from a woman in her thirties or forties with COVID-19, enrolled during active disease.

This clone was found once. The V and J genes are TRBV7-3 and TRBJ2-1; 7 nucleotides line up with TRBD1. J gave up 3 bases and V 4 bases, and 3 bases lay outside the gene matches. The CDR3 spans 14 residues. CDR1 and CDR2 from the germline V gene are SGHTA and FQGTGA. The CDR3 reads CASSSTGNYNEQFF. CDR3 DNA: TGTGCCAGCAGCTCGACAGGGAACTACAATGAGCAGTTCTTC. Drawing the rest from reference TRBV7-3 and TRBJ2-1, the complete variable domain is GAGVSQTPSNKVTEKGKYVELRCDPISGHTALYWYRQSLGQGPEFLIYFQGTGAADDSGLPNDRFFAVRPEGSVSTLKIQRTERGDSAVYLCASSSTGNYNEQFFGPGTRLTVL.

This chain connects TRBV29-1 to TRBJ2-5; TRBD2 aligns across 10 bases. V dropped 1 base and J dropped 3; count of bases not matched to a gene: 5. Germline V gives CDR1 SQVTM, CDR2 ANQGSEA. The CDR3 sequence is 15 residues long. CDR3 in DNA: TGCAGCGTTGAAGGCCACGGGACTAGCGAAGAGACCCAGTACTTC. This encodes CSVEGHGTSEETQYF.

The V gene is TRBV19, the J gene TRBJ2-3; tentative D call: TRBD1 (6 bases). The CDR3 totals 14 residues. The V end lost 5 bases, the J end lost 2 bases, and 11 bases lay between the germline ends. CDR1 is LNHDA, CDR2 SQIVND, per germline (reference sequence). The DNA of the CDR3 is TGTGCCAGTAGTTGGGCAGGGGACACAGATACGCAGTATTTT. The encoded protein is CASSWAGDTDTQYF.

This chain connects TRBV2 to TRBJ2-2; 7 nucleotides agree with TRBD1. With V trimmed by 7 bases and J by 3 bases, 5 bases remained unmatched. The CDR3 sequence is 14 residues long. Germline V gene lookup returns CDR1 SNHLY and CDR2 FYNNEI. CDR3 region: CASNRDRDTGELFF. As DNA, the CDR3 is TGTGCCAGCAACAGAGACAGGGACACCGGGGAGCTGTTTTTT.

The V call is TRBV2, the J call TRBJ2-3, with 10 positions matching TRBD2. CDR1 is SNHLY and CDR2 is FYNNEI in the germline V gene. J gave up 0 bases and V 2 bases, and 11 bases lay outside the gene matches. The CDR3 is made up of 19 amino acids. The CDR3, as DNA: TGTGCCAGCAGTGAAACGGTACTAGCGGGAAGCGCTAGCACAGATACGCAGTATTTT. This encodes CASSETVLAGSASTDTQYF.

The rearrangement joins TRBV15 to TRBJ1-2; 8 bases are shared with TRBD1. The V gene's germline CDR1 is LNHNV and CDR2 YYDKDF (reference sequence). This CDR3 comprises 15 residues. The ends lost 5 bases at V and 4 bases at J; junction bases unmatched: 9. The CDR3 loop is CATSFGQGRLYGYTF. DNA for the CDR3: TGTGCCACCAGCTTCGGACAGGGAAGACTCTATGGCTACACCTTC.

In DNA form, the CDR3 reads TGTGCCAGCAGCGAAGCCGGGACAGAGTATGGCTACACCTTC. This translates into CASSEAGTEYGYTF. The chain is built from TRBV14 and TRBJ1-2, with 7 bases lining up with TRBD1. Unmatched junction bases numbered 8, after V lost 5 bases and J lost 5 bases. Germline assignment: CDR1 SGHDN and CDR2 FVKESK. This CDR3 region has 14 residues.

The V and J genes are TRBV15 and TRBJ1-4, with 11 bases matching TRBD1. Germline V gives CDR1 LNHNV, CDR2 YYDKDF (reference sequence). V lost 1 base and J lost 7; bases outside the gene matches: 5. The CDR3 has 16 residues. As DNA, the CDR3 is TGTGCCACCAGCAGAGGAACCGGGACAGGGGGTGAAAAACTGTTTTTT. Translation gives CATSRGTGTGGEKLFF.

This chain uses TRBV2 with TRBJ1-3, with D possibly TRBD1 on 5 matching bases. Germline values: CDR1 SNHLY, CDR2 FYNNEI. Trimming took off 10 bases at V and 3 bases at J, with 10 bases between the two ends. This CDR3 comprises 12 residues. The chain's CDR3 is CAILGGGNTIYF. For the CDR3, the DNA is TGTGCCATCCTGGGGGGTGGAAACACCATATATTTT.

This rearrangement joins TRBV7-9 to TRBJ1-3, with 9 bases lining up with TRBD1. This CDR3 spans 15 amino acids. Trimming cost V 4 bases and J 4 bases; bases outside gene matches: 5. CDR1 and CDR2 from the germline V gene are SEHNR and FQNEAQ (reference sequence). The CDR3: CASSSRDRAGNTIYF. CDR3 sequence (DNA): TGTGCCAGCAGCTCCCGGGACAGGGCCGGAAACACCATATATTTT. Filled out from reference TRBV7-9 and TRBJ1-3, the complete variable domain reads DTGVSQNPRHKITKRGQNVTFRCDPISEHNRLYWYRQTLGQGPEFLTYFQNEAQLEKSRLLSDRFSAERPKGSFSTLEIQRTEQGDSAMYLCASSSRDRAGNTIYFGEGSWLTVV.

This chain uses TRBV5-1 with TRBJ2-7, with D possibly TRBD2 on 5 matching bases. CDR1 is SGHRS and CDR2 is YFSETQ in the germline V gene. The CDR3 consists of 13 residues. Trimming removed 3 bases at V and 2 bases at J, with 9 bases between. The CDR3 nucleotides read TGCGCCAGCAGCTCAGACGGGGCCTACGAGCAGTACTTC. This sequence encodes CASSSDGAYEQYF.

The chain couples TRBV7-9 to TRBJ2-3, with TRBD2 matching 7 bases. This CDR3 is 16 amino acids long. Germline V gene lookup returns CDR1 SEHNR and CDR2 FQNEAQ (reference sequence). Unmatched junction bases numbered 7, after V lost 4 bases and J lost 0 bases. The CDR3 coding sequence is TGTGCCAGCAGCTCTCGCGCGGGGGAGAGCACAGATACGCAGTATTTT. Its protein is CASSSRAGESTDTQYF.

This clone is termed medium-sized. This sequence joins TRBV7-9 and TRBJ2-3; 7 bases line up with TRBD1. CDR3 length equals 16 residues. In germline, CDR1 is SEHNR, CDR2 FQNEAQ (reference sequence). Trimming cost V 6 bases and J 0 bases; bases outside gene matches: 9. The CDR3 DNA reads TGTGCCAGCAGTGGCCCCGGGACAGCTAGCACAGATACGCAGTATTTT. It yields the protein CASSGPGTASTDTQYF.

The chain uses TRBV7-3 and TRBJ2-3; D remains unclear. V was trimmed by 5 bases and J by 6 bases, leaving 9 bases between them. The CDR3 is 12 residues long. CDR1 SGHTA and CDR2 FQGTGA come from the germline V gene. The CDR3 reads CASSETGDTQYF. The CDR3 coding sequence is TGTGCCAGCAGCGAAACCGGGGATACGCAGTATTTT.

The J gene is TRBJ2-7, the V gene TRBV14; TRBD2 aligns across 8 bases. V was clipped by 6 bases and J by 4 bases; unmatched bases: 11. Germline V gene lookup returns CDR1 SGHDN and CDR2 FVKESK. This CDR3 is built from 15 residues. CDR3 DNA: TGTGCCAGCAGTCCCCTGGGAGCGGGAGAATACGAGCAGTACTTC. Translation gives CASSPLGAGEYEQYF.

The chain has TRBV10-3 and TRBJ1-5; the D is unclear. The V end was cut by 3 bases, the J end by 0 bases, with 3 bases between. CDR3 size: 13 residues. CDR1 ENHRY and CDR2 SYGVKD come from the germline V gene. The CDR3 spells CAISDNSNQPQHF. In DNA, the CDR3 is TGTGCCATCAGTGATAATAGCAATCAGCCCCAGCATTTT.

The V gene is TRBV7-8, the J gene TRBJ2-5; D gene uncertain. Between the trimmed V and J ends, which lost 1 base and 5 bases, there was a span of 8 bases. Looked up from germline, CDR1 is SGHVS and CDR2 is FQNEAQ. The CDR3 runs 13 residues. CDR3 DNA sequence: TGTGCCAGCAGCTTAGGCCCCAGGGAGACCCAGTACTTC. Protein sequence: CASSLGPRETQYF.

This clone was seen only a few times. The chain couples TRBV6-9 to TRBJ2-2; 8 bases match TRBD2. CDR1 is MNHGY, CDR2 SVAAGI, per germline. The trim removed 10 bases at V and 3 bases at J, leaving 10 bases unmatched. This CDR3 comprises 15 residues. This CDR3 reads CATRGLAGYTGELFF. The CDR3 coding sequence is TGTGCCACCCGGGGGCTAGCGGGTTACACCGGGGAGCTGTTTTTT.